The rows below give T cell receptor beta chains drawn from one sample of a study of T cells after yellow fever vaccination. From the 5' RACE reads, TCRdb called clonotypes with MiXCR, one entry per CDR3 protein. The sample holds under 25,000 distinct CDR3 sequences, approximately 5.2% seen once. This material consisted of PBMCs, either bulk or a sorted T-cell subset (CD4+, CD8+, memory, or dextramer-sorted; not recorded which), taken about 49 days after the first yellow fever vaccination. The receptor source for this set is a man aged 18 to 29 who received the YFV17D yellow fever vaccine. Both conserved end residues are part of each CDR3.

>16|TRBV3-1
CASSQVSQGAWTEAFF
>13|TRBV7-2
CASSRYTTGELFF
>14|TRBV5-1
CASKDTSSYNEQFF
>14|TRBV5-6
CASGGHPTNEKLFF
>14|TRBV5-4
CASRSIAGGREQYF
>14|TRBV3-1
CASSLTSSNSPLHF
>15|TRBV28
CASSFRSWPTDTQYF
>14|TRBV12-3/TRBV12-4
CASSLGTSYYEQYF
>15|TRBV19
CAIKERGHLWDTQYF
>14|TRBV20-1
CSARSQWVVTEAFF
>13|TRBV20-1
CSAGWTGGFGYTF
>13|TRBV4-1
CASSRGGLGEAFF
>12|TRBV27
CASSITGEEQYF
>14|TRBV20-1
CSASPDSHNSPLHF
>14|TRBV11-3
CASSTGLGTDTQYF
>11|TRBV12-5
CASGLDYGYTF
>13|TRBV7-9
CASSLNSNQPQHF
>16|TRBV11-2
CASSLDPASWGETQYF
>12|TRBV29-1
CSAVVPNEKLFF
>13|TRBV3-1
CASSRTSANEQFF